The clone carrying this T cell receptor delta chain was counted only a few times. The antigen remains unidentified. The source of the sample is a study of Vδ1+ human thymocytes. Between the trimmed V and J ends, which lost 0 bases and 1 base, there was a span of 6 bases. Germline V CDR1 and CDR2: TSWWSYY, QGS. There are 14 residues in the CDR3. Study outcomes and limitations: Highly polyclonal TRG and TRD repertoires with Gaussian CDR3 length distributions appeared in thymus.

The template was reverse-transcribed extracted RNA. Multiplex PCR used pooled V-gene forward primers and a constant-region reverse primer to amplify CDR3s. TCRdb re-called the multiplex PCR reads through CATT. Among over 45,000 delta-chain clones listed, about 15% were seen once. This clonotype originated in a girl under three years old who had congenital heart surgery. Material for sequencing was Vdelta1+ gamma-delta thymocytes from the thymus. Subset: FACS-sorted CD3+ TCRalphabeta- TCRVdelta1+ TCRVdelta2- thymocytes. The chain links TRDV1 to TRDJ1; no clear D. CDR3 sequence (DNA): TGTGCTCTTGGGGAACTAGGTTGCACCGATAAACTCATCTTT. It is translated as CALGELGCTDKLIF.